A selection of T cell receptor beta chains follows, all from one sample in a study of CD8 T cells in ankylosing spondylitis. TCRdb ran MiXCR on the 5' RACE reads and lists one entry per CDR3 protein. This table has roughly 40,000 distinct CDR3 sequences, 3% to 4.5% appearing once. The sample was blood, either unsorted or a sorted T cell fraction (not recorded which). Source of these receptors: a female donor with ankylosing spondylitis or in good health (not recorded which). The CDR3 runs from the conserved cysteine through the conserved F or W. The D gene is left open where the match is weak. For some rows the clone size is stated as once, few or many, or as a class when expanded; others skip it.

j_call,clone_size,v_call,d_call,cdr3_aa,cdr3_nt
TRBJ2-5,many,TRBV9,-,CASSVSQGRGETQYF,TGTGCCAGCAGCGTTTCCCAGGGAAGGGGTGAGACCCAGTACTTC
TRBJ2-1,many,TRBV9,TRBD2,CASSVGVAGGPPYNEQFF,TGTGCCAGCAGCGTAGGGGTAGCGGGGGGGCCCCCGTACAATGAGCAGTTCTTC
TRBJ2-3,many,TRBV9,-,CASSGGPGTDTQYF,TGTGCCAGCAGCGGGGGGCCAGGCACAGATACGCAGTATTTT
TRBJ2-2,many,TRBV9,-,CASSERGGSPNTGELFF,TGTGCCAGCAGCGAGAGGGGGGGCAGTCCGAACACCGGGGAGCTGTTTTTT
TRBJ2-3,many,TRBV9,-,CASSVESGTDTQYF,TGTGCCAGCAGCGTAGAAAGCGGCACAGATACGCAGTATTTT
TRBJ1-3,many,TRBV9,-,CASSVVADGNTIYF,TGTGCCAGCAGCGTAGTGGCGGACGGAAACACCATATATTTT
TRBJ2-2,many,TRBV9,TRBD1,CASSVEQGAGGELFF,TGTGCCAGCAGCGTAGAGCAGGGGGCAGGCGGGGAGCTGTTTTTT
TRBJ1-3,many,TRBV9,-,CASSPLKESPGNTIYF,TGTGCCAGCAGCCCCCTGAAGGAGAGCCCCGGAAACACCATATATTTT
TRBJ2-5,many,TRBV9,-,CASSAHRAEETQYF,TGTGCCAGCAGCGCCCACAGGGCGGAAGAGACCCAGTACTTC
TRBJ2-7,many,TRBV9,-,CASSVAPSGLYEQYF,TGTGCCAGCAGCGTAGCCCCCTCGGGGCTCTACGAGCAGTACTTC
TRBJ1-5,medium-sized,TRBV9,-,CASSLGPGGQPQHF,TGTGCCAGCAGCTTAGGACCGGGTGGTCAGCCCCAGCATTTT
TRBJ1-1,-,TRBV11-2,-,CASSFTAFF,TGTGCCAGCAGCTTTACGGCTTTCTTT
TRBJ1-5,-,TRBV9,-,CASGTLGNQPQHF,TGTGCCAGCGGAACATTGGGCAATCAGCCCCAGCATTTT
TRBJ2-7,many,TRBV9,-,CASSVALRTHPGEQYF,TGTGCCAGCAGCGTAGCGCTCAGGACACATCCAGGCGAGCAGTACTTC
TRBJ2-1,many,TRBV9,-,CASSVGPGKGNEQFF,TGTGCCAGCAGCGTAGGGCCAGGCAAGGGCAATGAGCAGTTCTTC
TRBJ2-1,many,TRBV9,-,CASSVLTGFEQFF,TGTGCCAGCAGCGTACTGACAGGCTTTGAGCAGTTCTTC
TRBJ1-1,many,TRBV9,-,CASSVAQLNTEAFF,TGTGCCAGCAGCGTAGCACAATTGAACACTGAAGCTTTCTTT
TRBJ1-6,many,TRBV9,-,CASSVGGPPLHF,TGTGCCAGCAGCGTAGGAGGGCCACCCCTCCACTTT
TRBJ2-7,many,TRBV9,TRBD2,CASSLRGGVSSYEQYF,TGTGCCAGCAGCCTCCGGGGGGGGGTGAGCTCCTACGAGCAGTACTTC
TRBJ1-4,many,TRBV9,TRBD1,CASSAGTDLNEKLFF,TGTGCCAGCAGCGCCGGGACAGACCTTAATGAAAAACTGTTTTTT
TRBJ1-2,many,TRBV9,-,CASSKGLLGYTF,TGTGCCAGCAGCAAGGGACTTCTTGGCTACACCTTC
TRBJ1-6,many,TRBV9,-,CASSVGGSSYNSPLHF,TGTGCCAGCAGCGTAGGCGGAAGCTCCTATAATTCACCCCTCCACTTT
TRBJ2-1,medium-sized,TRBV9,-,CASSVVAGQSYNEQFF,TGTGCCAGCAGCGTAGTGGCAGGGCAATCCTACAATGAGCAGTTCTTC
TRBJ1-4,few,TRBV12-2,-,CASRLKEHSRRKEGGTLNEKLFF,TGTGCAAGTCGCTTAAAAGAGCACAGCCGAAGGAAAGAGGGAGGGACACTAAATGAAAAACTGTTTTTT
TRBJ1-2,many,TRBV9,TRBD1,CASSDGQVHGYTF,TGTGCCAGCAGCGATGGACAGGTTCATGGCTACACCTTC
TRBJ2-3,many,TRBV9,-,CASSVVGDGRLDTQYF,TGTGCCAGCAGCGTAGTAGGGGACGGCAGATTGGATACGCAGTATTTT
TRBJ1-4,many,TRBV9,-,CASSVDLFNEKLFF,TGTGCCAGCAGCGTCGACCTCTTTAATGAAAAACTGTTTTTT
TRBJ1-1,many,TRBV9,-,CASSRGGVTEAFF,TGTGCCAGCAGCCGCGGCGGGGTCACTGAAGCTTTCTTT
TRBJ2-3,few,TRBV9,-,CASSVLQGRFGTDTQYF,TGTGCCAGCAGCGTTCTCCAGGGGAGATTTGGCACAGATACGCAGTATTTT
TRBJ2-5,many,TRBV9,TRBD1,CASSLGTDQETQYF,TGTGCCAGCAGCTTAGGGACAGACCAAGAGACCCAGTACTTC
TRBJ2-1,many,TRBV9,-,CASSVVQGGPTNEQFF,TGTGCCAGCAGCGTAGTGCAGGGGGGGCCAACCAATGAGCAGTTCTTC
TRBJ1-4,-,TRBV9,-,CASSTGSEEKLFF,TGTGCCAGCAGCACAGGCAGTGAGGAAAAACTGTTTTTT
TRBJ2-3,few,TRBV9,TRBD1,CASSGPRDRSTDTQYF,TGTGCCAGCAGCGGTCCGAGGGACAGGTCGACAGATACGCAGTATTTT
TRBJ1-1,many,TRBV9,-,CASSAQDTEAFF,TGTGCCAGCAGCGCCCAGGACACTGAAGCTTTCTTT
TRBJ2-5,few,TRBV9,-,CASSPPSGRKNRQETQYF,TGTGCCAGCAGCCCGCCCTCTGGGAGGAAAAACCGCCAAGAGACCCAGTACTTC
TRBJ2-5,many,TRBV9,TRBD2,CASSATGGRETQYF,TGTGCCAGCAGCGCCACGGGGGGGCGGGAGACCCAGTACTTC
TRBJ2-3,many,TRBV9,-,CASSVVRVGAADTQYF,TGTGCCAGCAGCGTAGTTCGGGTCGGTGCCGCAGATACGCAGTATTTT
TRBJ2-5,few,TRBV9,-,CASSVGTQSQETQYF,TGTGCCAGCAGCGTAGGCACTCAATCGCAAGAGACCCAGTACTTC
TRBJ1-2,many,TRBV9,-,CASSLTQGYGYTF,TGTGCCAGCAGCCTCACGCAGGGCTATGGCTACACCTTC
TRBJ2-1,many,TRBV9,TRBD2,CASSVFGSGGPEGQFF,TGTGCCAGCAGCGTATTCGGTAGCGGGGGGCCAGAGGGGCAGTTCTTC
TRBJ2-5,-,TRBV9,TRBD2,CASSVGAGGLDGTQYF,TGTGCCAGCAGCGTAGGAGCGGGGGGGCTGGATGGGACCCAGTACTTC
TRBJ2-1,few,TRBV9,-,CASSVARGGGEQFF,TGTGCCAGCAGCGTAGCTCGGGGTGGGGGTGAGCAGTTCTTC
TRBJ2-1,few,TRBV9,TRBD2,CASSARPRAGGPAYNEQFF,TGTGCCAGCAGCGCCCGTCCCAGAGCGGGGGGCCCGGCCTACAATGAGCAGTTCTTC
TRBJ1-5,-,TRBV9,-,CASSVAGTSNQPQHF,TGTGCCAGCAGCGTAGCAGGGACGTCTAATCAGCCCCAGCATTTT
TRBJ1-1,many,TRBV9,-,CASSLEAGVEAFF,TGTGCCAGCAGCCTCGAGGCGGGAGTTGAAGCTTTCTTT